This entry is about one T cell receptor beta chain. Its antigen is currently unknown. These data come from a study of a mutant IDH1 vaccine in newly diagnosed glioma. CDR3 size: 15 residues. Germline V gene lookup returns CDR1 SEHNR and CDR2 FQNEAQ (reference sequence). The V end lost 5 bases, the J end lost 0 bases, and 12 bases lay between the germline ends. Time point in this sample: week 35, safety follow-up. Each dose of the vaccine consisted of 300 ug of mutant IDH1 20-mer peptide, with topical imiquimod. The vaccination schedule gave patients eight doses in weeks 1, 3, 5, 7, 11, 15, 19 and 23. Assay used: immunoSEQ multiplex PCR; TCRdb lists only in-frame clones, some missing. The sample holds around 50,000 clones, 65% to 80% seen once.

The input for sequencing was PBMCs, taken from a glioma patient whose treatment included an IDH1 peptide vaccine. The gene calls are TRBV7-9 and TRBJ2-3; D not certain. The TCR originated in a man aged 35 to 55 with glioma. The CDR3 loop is CASSPPTSSTDTQYF. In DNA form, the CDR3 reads TGTGCCAGCAGCCCCCCGACATCTAGCACAGATACGCAGTATTTT.